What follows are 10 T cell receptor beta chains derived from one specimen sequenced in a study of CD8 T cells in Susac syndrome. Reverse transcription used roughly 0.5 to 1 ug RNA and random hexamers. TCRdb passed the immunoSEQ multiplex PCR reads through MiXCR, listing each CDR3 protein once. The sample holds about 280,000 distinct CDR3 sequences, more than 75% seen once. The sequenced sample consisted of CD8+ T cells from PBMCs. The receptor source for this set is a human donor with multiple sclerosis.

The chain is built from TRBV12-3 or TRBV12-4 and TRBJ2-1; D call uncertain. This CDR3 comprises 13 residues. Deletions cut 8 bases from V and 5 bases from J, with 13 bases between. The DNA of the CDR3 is TGTGCCAGCGGGCTGAGTTCGAACAATGAGCAGTTCTTC. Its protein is CASGLSSNNEQFF.

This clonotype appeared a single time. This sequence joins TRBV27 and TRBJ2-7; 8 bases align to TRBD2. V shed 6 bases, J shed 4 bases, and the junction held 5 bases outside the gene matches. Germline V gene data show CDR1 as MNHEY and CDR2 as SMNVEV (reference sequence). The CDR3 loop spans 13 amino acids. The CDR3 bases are TGTGCCAGCAGACCCGGGACTAGGTACGAGCAGTACTTC. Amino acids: CASRPGTRYEQYF.

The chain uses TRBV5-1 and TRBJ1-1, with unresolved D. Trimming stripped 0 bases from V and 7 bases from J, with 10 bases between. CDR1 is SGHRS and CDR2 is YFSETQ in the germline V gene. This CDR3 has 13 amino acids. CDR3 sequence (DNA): TGCGCCAGCAGCTTGGGCATGACCATTGAAGCTTTCTTT. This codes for CASSLGMTIEAFF.

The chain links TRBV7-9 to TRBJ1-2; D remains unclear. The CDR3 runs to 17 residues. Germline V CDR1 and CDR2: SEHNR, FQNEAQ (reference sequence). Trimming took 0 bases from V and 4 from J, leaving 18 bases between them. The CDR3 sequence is CASSLANLGPGIYGYTF. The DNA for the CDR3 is TGTGCCAGCAGCTTAGCTAACCTGGGCCCGGGGATCTATGGCTACACCTTC.

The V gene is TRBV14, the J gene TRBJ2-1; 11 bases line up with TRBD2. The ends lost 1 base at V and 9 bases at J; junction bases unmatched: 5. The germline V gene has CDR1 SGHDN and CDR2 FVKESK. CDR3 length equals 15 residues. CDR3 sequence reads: CASSQGPGLAGEQFF. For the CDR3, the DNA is TGTGCCAGCAGCCAAGGCCCCGGACTAGCGGGTGAGCAGTTCTTC.

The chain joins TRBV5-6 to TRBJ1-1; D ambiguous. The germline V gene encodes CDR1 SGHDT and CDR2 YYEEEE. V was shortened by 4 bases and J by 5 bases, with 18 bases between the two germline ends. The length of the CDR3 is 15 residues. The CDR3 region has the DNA TGTGCCAGCAGCCCCGGAGGCAGCTTGGAAACTGAAGCTTTCTTT. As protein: CASSPGGSLETEAFF.

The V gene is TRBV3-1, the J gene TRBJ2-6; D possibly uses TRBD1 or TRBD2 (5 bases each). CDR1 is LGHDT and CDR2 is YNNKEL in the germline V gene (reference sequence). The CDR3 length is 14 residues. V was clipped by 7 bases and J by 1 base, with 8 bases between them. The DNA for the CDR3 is TGTGCCAGCACCAGGGAGTCTGGGGCCAACGTCCTGACTTTC. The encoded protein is CASTRESGANVLTF.

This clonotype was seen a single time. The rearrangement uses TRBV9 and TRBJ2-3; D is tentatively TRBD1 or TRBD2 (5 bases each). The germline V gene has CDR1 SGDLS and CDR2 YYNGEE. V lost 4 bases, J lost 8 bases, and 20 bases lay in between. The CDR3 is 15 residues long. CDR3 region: CASSPTSEFGATQYF. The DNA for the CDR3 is TGTGCCAGCAGCCCCACAAGCGAATTCGGGGCTACGCAGTATTTT.

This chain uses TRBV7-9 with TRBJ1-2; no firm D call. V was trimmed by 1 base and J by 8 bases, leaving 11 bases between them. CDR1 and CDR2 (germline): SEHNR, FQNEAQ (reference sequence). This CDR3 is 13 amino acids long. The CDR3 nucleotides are TGTGCCAGCAGCTTAGAAGAGGGATACGGCTACACCTTC. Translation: CASSLEEGYGYTF.

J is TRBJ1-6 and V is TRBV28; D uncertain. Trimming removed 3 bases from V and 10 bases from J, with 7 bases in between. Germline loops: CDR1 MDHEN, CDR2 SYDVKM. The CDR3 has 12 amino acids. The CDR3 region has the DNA TGTGCCAGCAGTTTTCCTGAATCACCCCTCCACTTT. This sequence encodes CASSFPESPLHF.